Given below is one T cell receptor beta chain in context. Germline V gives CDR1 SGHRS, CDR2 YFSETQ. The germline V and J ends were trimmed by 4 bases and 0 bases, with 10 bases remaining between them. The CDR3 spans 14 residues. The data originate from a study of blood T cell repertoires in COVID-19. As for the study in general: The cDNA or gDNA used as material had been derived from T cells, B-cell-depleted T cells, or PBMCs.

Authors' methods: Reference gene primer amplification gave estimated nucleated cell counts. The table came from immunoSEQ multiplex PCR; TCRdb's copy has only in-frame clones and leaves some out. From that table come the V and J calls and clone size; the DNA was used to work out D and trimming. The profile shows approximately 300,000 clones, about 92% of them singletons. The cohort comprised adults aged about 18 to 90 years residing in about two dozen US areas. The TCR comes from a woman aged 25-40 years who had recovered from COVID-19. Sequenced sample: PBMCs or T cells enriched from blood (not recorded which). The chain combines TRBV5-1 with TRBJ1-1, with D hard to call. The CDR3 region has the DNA TGCGCCAGCAGCGTGACTACACTGAACACTGAAGCTTTCTTT. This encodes CASSVTTLNTEAFF.